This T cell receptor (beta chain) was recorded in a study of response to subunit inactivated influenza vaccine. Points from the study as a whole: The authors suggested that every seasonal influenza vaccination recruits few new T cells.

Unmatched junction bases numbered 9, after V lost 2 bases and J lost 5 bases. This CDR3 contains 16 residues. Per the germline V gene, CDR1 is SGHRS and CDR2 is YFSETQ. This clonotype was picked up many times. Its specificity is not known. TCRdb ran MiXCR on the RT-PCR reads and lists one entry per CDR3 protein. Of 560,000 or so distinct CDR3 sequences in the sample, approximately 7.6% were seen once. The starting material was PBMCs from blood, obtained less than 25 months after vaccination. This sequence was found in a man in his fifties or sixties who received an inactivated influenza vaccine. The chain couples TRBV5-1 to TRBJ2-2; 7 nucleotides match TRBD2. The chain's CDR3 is CASSLASGAATGELFF. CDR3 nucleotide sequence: TGCGCCAGCAGCTTAGCAAGCGGGGCCGCTACCGGGGAGCTGTTTTTT.